These 9 T cell receptor beta chains were sequenced from one sample in a study of control samples from healthy donors and cancer patients. Sequencing used immunoSEQ multiplex PCR; TCRdb keeps in-frame clones, though not all of them. This sample has more than 85,000 clones, with approximately 90% found just once. The sample comprised blood. The receptors were sampled from a woman younger than 35 in good health.

This clone was recorded once. V usage is TRBV7-9 and J usage is TRBJ1-4, with TRBD1 matching over 8 bases. This CDR3 region has 14 residues. V shed 5 bases and J 7 bases; nucleotides not matched to a gene: 6. The germline gives CDR1 SEHNR, CDR2 FQNEAQ (reference sequence). The CDR3, as DNA: TGTGCCAGCAGCGAGGACAGGGTTGTTGAAAAACTGTTTTTT. Translated, it gives CASSEDRVVEKLFF.

In this sample, this clone turned up once. This sequence joins TRBV9 and TRBJ1-2, with TRBD1 as a possible D gene (5 bases). The germline gives CDR1 SGDLS, CDR2 YYNGEE. V was cut by 0 bases and J by 8 bases, with 20 bases left in between. The CDR3 totals 16 residues. CDR3 sequence (DNA): TGTGCCAGCAGCGTAGCTCCCCAGGGTGTTACTCCAGGCTACACCTTC. This translates into CASSVAPQGVTPGYTF.

This clone appeared once. The chain joins TRBV19 to TRBJ1-1, with D hard to call. Germline V gene lookup returns CDR1 LNHDA and CDR2 SQIVND (reference sequence). CDR3 length equals 12 residues. V was trimmed by 3 bases and J by 7 bases, leaving 9 bases between them. DNA of the CDR3: TGTGCCAGTAGTATGACGGGCCATGAAGCTTTCTTT. Translation gives CASSMTGHEAFF.

The chain combines TRBV6-1 with TRBJ1-5; D gene unclear. Deletions cut 0 bases from V and 6 bases from J, with 12 bases between. The length of the CDR3 is 15 residues. Germline V CDR1 and CDR2: MNHNS, SASEGT. The CDR3 region has the DNA TGTGCCAGCAGTGAAGCCCTAGGGATGGGTCAGCCCCAGCATTTT. It codes for CASSEALGMGQPQHF.

The chain carries TRBV2 and TRBJ2-3; D not certain. Germline CDR1 is SNHLY and CDR2 is FYNNEI. Trimming removed 2 bases from V and 2 bases from J, with 11 bases in between. CDR3 size: 15 residues. The CDR3 nucleotides read TGTGCCAGCAGTGAACTGGTTCGTTCCACAGATACGCAGTATTTT. Translating it yields CASSELVRSTDTQYF.

V gene TRBV27 combines with J gene TRBJ2-6; 10 nucleotides match TRBD1. V lost 3 bases to trimming and J lost 4 bases; unmatched junction nucleotides: 6. The CDR3 sequence is 17 residues long. Germline V gives CDR1 MNHEY, CDR2 SMNVEV (reference sequence). The CDR3 loop is CASSFIGTGVGANVLTF. The CDR3 bases are TGTGCCAGCAGTTTTATAGGGACAGGGGTCGGGGCCAACGTCCTGACTTTC.

The J gene is TRBJ1-2, the V gene TRBV7-2, with a tentative D call TRBD1 (5 bases). V was clipped by 5 bases and J by 7 bases, with 11 bases between them. This CDR3 spans 12 amino acids. Germline V CDR1 and CDR2: SGHTA, FQGNSA. DNA of the CDR3: TGTGCCAGCAGCCCTCAGGGACGTGGCTACACCTTC. Translation gives CASSPQGRGYTF. The variable domain in full, with the rest retrieved from reference TRBV7-2 and TRBJ1-2, is GAGVSQSPSNKVTEKGKDVELRCDPISGHTALYWYRQSLGQGLEFLIYFQGNSAPDKSGLPSDRFSAERTGGSVSTLTIQRTQQEDSAVYLCASSPQGRGYTFGSGTRLTVV.

The genes are TRBV28 and TRBJ1-2, with D maybe TRBD1 (5 bases). This CDR3 has 14 amino acids. Germline V gene lookup returns CDR1 MDHEN and CDR2 SYDVKM. V lost 5 bases to trimming and J lost 4 bases, with 14 bases between them. The CDR3 spells CASSPGTKGYGYTF. The CDR3 region has the DNA TGTGCCAGCAGTCCCGGGACCAAAGGCTATGGCTACACCTTC.

The V and J genes are TRBV24-1 and TRBJ2-2; tentatively, D is TRBD1 (7 bases). Per the germline V gene, CDR1 is KGHDR and CDR2 is SFDVKD. V was shortened by 11 bases and J by 3 bases, with 15 bases between the two germline ends. CDR3 length equals 14 residues. CDR3 amino acids: CASRGVGDTGELFF. CDR3 DNA: TGTGCCAGCAGGGGGGTGGGGGACACCGGGGAGCTGTTTTTT.